The TCR beta chain described here comes from a study of cytomegalovirus exposure and HLA in healthy donors. PCR primers comprised 60 Vbeta and 13 Jbeta primers. Clones were sequenced by immunoSEQ multiplex PCR, and TCRdb holds only the in-frame ones, with some missing. The sample carries 110,000 to 150,000 clones, roughly four fifths recorded once. The specimen sequenced was PBMCs. The TCR comes from a man between 18 and 35 years old in good health and CMV-seropositive.

CDR3 nucleotides: TGTGCCAGCAGTGCAACCCCGGGCTCCTACAATGAGCAGTTCTTC. As protein: CASSATPGSYNEQFF. The chain employs TRBV6-4 and TRBJ2-1; the D is unclear. In germline, CDR1 is MRHNA, CDR2 SNTAGT. Trimming shortened V by 4 bases and J by 0 bases, and 10 bases separated the two germline ends. This CDR3 comprises 15 residues.